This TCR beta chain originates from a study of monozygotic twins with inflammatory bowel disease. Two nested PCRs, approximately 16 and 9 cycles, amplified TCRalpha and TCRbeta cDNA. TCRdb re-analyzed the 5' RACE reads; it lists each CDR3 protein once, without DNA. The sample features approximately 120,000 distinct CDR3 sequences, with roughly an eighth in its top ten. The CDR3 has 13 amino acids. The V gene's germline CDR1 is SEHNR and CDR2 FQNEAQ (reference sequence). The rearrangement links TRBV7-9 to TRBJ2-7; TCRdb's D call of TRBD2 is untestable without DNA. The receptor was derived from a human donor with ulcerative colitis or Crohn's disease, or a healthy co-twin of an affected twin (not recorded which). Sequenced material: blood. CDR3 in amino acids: CASSPLGPHEQYF.